These 9 T cell receptor beta chains originate from one sample sequenced in a study of beta chain features in type 1 diabetes. As every portion of the isolated RNA was reverse transcribed, the sequencing read expressed TCRB transcripts. Assay used: immunoSEQ multiplex PCR; TCRdb lists only in-frame clones, some missing. The sample has 150,000 or so clones; roughly 10% are singletons. The sequencing input was central memory CD4+ T cells from blood. These receptors were taken from a young man in good health.

The chain couples TRBV27 to TRBJ2-5, with D possibly TRBD1 on 6 matching bases. The DNA end is a closer match to TRBJ2-7, so the J assignment may be wrong. Germline CDR1 is MNHEY and CDR2 is SMNVEV (reference sequence). The CDR3 runs to 13 residues. The CDR3 spells CASRRQGNHEQYF. The DNA of the CDR3 is TGTGCCAGCAGGAGGCAGGGGAACCACGAGCAGTACTTC.

The CDR3 DNA is TGTGCCAGCAGCTTAAATGCAGAAGAGACCCAGTACTTC. It translates to CASSLNAEETQYF. The chain combines TRBV7-2 with TRBJ2-5, with no clear D. There are 13 residues in the CDR3. CDR1 is SGHTA, CDR2 FQGNSA, per germline. The ends were cut back, 2 bases at V and 3 bases at J, with 7 bases in the middle.

This sequence joins TRBV30 and TRBJ2-7; D may be TRBD2 (5 bases). The CDR3 loop spans 12 amino acids. Germline assignment: CDR1 GTSNPN and CDR2 SVGIG (reference sequence). Trimming stripped 5 bases from V and 0 bases from J, with 8 bases between. CDR3 residues: CAWAGASYEQYF. CDR3 DNA: TGTGCCTGGGCGGGTGCCTCCTACGAGCAGTACTTC.

A few counts support this clone. This sequence joins TRBV11-1 and TRBJ2-1, with a possible D match to TRBD2 (5 bases). This CDR3 is 14 amino acids long. V gave up 7 bases and J gave up 4 bases, with 14 bases separating them. Germline V gene sequence: CDR1 SGHAT, CDR2 FQDESV (reference sequence). For the CDR3, the DNA is TGTGCCAGCAAAGGTTGGACTTTATACAATGAGCAGTTCTTC. Encoded protein: CASKGWTLYNEQFF.

This clone turned up a few times. CDR3 protein: CASTGSGTWGYEQYF. The CDR3 DNA reads as TGTGCCAGCACCGGCTCCGGGACTTGGGGCTACGAGCAGTACTTC. V is TRBV6-5 and J is TRBJ2-7, with D possibly matching TRBD2 (6 bases). Looked up from germline, CDR1 is MNHEY and CDR2 is SVGAGI. V lost 7 bases, J lost 3 bases, and 19 bases lay in between. The CDR3 has 15 amino acids.

The V and J genes are TRBV9 and TRBJ1-2, with 8 nucleotides matching TRBD1. The V and J ends lost 0 bases and 6 bases, in that order; junction bases with no gene match: 4. The germline gives CDR1 SGDLS, CDR2 YYNGEE. The CDR3 extends over 14 amino acids. CDR3 region: CASSVEGTGDGYTF. The CDR3 nucleotides are TGTGCCAGCAGCGTAGAAGGGACAGGTGATGGCTACACCTTC.

This clone was counted only a few times. V and J are TRBV4-2 and TRBJ2-7; 8 nucleotides line up with TRBD1. Germline loops: CDR1 LGHNA, CDR2 YNFKEQ. The CDR3 is 15 amino acids. Trimming took 0 bases from V and 3 from J; bases not matched to a gene: 4. The CDR3: CASSQDWDRNYEQYF. For the CDR3, the DNA is TGTGCCAGCAGCCAAGATTGGGACAGGAACTACGAGCAGTACTTC.

The rearrangement uses TRBV15 and TRBJ1-3, with unresolved D. In germline, CDR1 is LNHNV, CDR2 YYDKDF (reference sequence). The V and J ends lost 0 bases and 2 bases respectively, with 8 bases between them. This CDR3 region has 15 residues. The CDR3 is CATSRDTSAGNTIYF. The CDR3 DNA sequence: TGTGCCACCAGCAGAGATACAAGTGCTGGAAACACCATATATTTT. The complete variable domain, with remaining parts taken from reference TRBV15 and TRBJ1-3, reads DAMVIQNPRYQVTQFGKPVTLSCSQTLNHNVMYWYQQKSSQAPKLLFHYYDKDFNNEADTPDNFQSRRPNTSFCFLDIRSPGLGDTAMYLCATSRDTSAGNTIYFGEGSWLTVV.

The V and J genes are TRBV10-3 and TRBJ2-7; D gene uncertain. The V end lost 3 bases, the J end lost 0 bases, and 3 bases lay between the germline ends. The CDR3 covers 12 residues. Germline-derived CDR1 and CDR2 are ENHRY and SYGVKD. This chain's CDR3 is CAISDFSYEQYF. The CDR3 coding sequence is TGTGCCATCAGTGATTTCTCCTACGAGCAGTACTTC.